This T cell receptor beta chain comes out of a study of CD4 T cells in relation to SARS-CoV-2 and coronaviruses. V lost 1 base to trimming and J lost 1 base, with 13 bases between them. CDR1 and CDR2 (germline): KGHSH, LQKENI. The CDR3 spans 16 residues. In the case of this clone: The antigen remains unidentified.

Assay used: immunoSEQ multiplex PCR; TCRdb lists only in-frame clones, some missing. The sample holds tens of thousands of clones, around 80% seen once. The V call is TRBV18, the J call TRBJ1-1; D might be TRBD1 (6 bases). Sequenced: naive CD4+ T cells from PBMCs, cultured in vitro. Noted subset: naive CD4+ T cells isolated by negative enrichment. This clonotype originated in an adult with COVID-19. CDR3 DNA sequence: TGTGCCAGCTCACCACTTCCGGGGGCCCCGAACACTGAAGCTTTCTTT. Amino acid sequence: CASSPLPGAPNTEAFF.